The sequence of this TCR beta chain was determined in a study of OX40 agonist ivuxolimab in advanced cancers. Across the study: The dose-escalation cohort was about 80% male, with a mean age of 60 years, ranging roughly 20 to 90.

Only in-frame clones appear in the TCRdb table, and some are missing; sequencing was by immunoSEQ multiplex PCR. Among about 80,000 clones listed, approximately 85% were seen once. The sequences come from CD4+ or CD8+ T cells sorted from blood, collected in a trial of the OX40 agonist ivuxolimab. This clonotype was sampled from an adult with an advanced solid tumor such as melanoma, head and neck, liver or kidney cancer.

The DNA for the CDR3 is TGTGCCAGCAGCCCTAGTCAGGGAGCTAACTATGGCTACACCTTC. Its translation is CASSPSQGANYGYTF. The gene calls are TRBV7-2 and TRBJ1-2, with D possibly being TRBD1 (5 bases). In germline, CDR1 is SGHTA, CDR2 FQGNSA. The CDR3 is 15 amino acids. V was shortened by 5 bases and J by 0 bases, with 13 bases between the two germline ends.